The next 3 T cell receptor beta chains were all read from a single sample in a study of long-term antiretroviral therapy in people with HIV. The immunoSEQ assay was v3.0, run at survey level. Clones were read by immunoSEQ multiplex PCR, and TCRdb kept only the in-frame ones, dropping some. The data hold tens of thousands of clones, with roughly 80% observed a single time. The material sequenced was unsorted PBMCs, taken 1.5 years after starting antiretroviral therapy. The source of these receptors is a man younger than 30 with HIV.

V gene TRBV19 combines with J gene TRBJ1-2; weak D call: TRBD1 (5 bases). CDR3 length equals 15 residues. The germline V and J ends were trimmed by 4 bases and 1 base, with 13 bases remaining between them. Germline values: CDR1 LNHDA, CDR2 SQIVND (reference sequence). CDR3 bases: TGTGCCAGTAGTACCCGACCGACAGATAACTATGGCTACACCTTC. It translates to CASSTRPTDNYGYTF.

The chain couples TRBV7-3 to TRBJ2-1; 7 bases are shared with TRBD2. The CDR3 is made up of 14 amino acids. The V gene's germline CDR1 is SGHTA and CDR2 FQGTGA. The V gene end was trimmed by 2 bases and the J gene end by 6 bases; junction bases not matched to a gene: 4. In DNA form, the CDR3 reads TGTGCCAGCAGCTTACTGGGCGGGGGCAATGAGCAGTTCTTC. Amino acid sequence: CASSLLGGGNEQFF.

This chain connects TRBV27 to TRBJ1-5; TRBD1 might be the D (5 bases). This CDR3 region has 16 residues. Trimming removed 0 bases at V and 6 bases at J, with 15 bases between. Germline values: CDR1 MNHEY, CDR2 SMNVEV (reference sequence). This chain's CDR3 is CASSLSAAPGVQPQHF. The CDR3 bases are TGTGCCAGCAGTTTATCGGCAGCACCGGGGGTTCAGCCCCAGCATTTT.